The rows below give T cell receptor beta chains drawn from one sample of a study of T cells in Graves' hyperthyroidism and ophthalmopathy. From the multiplex PCR reads, TCRdb called clonotypes with MiXCR, one entry per CDR3 protein. The data contain 600,000 to 700,000 distinct CDR3 sequences, roughly 46% of them singletons. The sequenced sample consisted of peripheral blood or thyroid tissue (not recorded which). These receptor sequences come from an adult man with Graves' disease, either hyperthyroidism or ophthalmopathy (not recorded which). The CDR3 runs from the conserved cysteine through the conserved F or W. Fields, in order: D gene, V gene, J gene, clone size, CDR3 DNA, CDR3 protein. The D gene is left open where the match is weak. Some rows have no size entry. The others give once, few or many, or a class for an expanded clone.

.	TRBV24-1	TRBJ2-5	.	TGTGCCACCAGTGATTTTTACGCCCCGGGGACCCAGTACTTC	CATSDFYAPGTQYF
.	TRBV6-5	TRBJ2-7	.	TGTGCCAGCGGGGGGCCACTCTACGAGCAGTACTTC	CASGGPLYEQYF
TRBD2	TRBV7-2	TRBJ2-5	many	TGTGCCAGCAGCTTAGCGTCGGGGCTAGCGGGAGCGACCCAGTACTTC	CASSLASGLAGATQYF
TRBD1	TRBV24-1	TRBJ1-1	many	TGTGCCACCAGTGACAATGGACAGGGCGGCACTGAAGCTTTCTTT	CATSDNGQGGTEAFF
.	TRBV11-2	TRBJ1-4	.	TGTGCCAGCAGCTTAGTAAATCTTAGCTGGGAAAAACTGTTTTTT	CASSLVNLSWEKLFF
TRBD1	TRBV9	TRBJ1-1	.	TGTGCCAGCACAACCGGGACAGGGAACGCTGAAGCTTTCTTT	CASTTGTGNAEAFF
TRBD1	TRBV4-1	TRBJ2-2	.	TGCGCCAGCAGCCAAGAAGGGACAGGGTACACCGGGGAGCTGTTTTTT	CASSQEGTGYTGELFF
TRBD1	TRBV2	TRBJ1-1	many	TGTGCCAGCAGACACAGGACAGGGATGAACACTGAAGCTTTCTTT	CASRHRTGMNTEAFF
.	TRBV7-9	TRBJ1-6	.	TGTGCCAGCAGCCTTGTTGGCGGGAGTTCCTATAATTCACCCCTCCACTTT	CASSLVGGSSYNSPLHF
.	TRBV7-2	TRBJ1-4	few	TGCGCCAGCAGCCAAGACTTTCGGGGTGAAAAACTGTTTTTT	CASSQDFRGEKLFF
TRBD1	TRBV7-3	TRBJ1-2	few	TGTGCCAGCAGCCAGTCAGGCCGGACAGGTGAATTCCTAGTGTATGGCTACACCTTC	CASSQSGRTGEFLVYGYTF
.	TRBV10-3	TRBJ1-2	many	TGTGCCATCAGTGAGGCCACAGCTAACTATGGCTACACCTTC	CAISEATANYGYTF
TRBD1	TRBV12-5	TRBJ1-5	few	TGTGCTAGTGGATTAACAGGGGCTCAGCCCCAGCATTTT	CASGLTGAQPQHF
.	TRBV5-1	TRBJ2-5	.	TGCGCCAGCAGCTCTCGGCAAGGGACCCAGTACTTC	CASSSRQGTQYF
.	TRBV6-5	TRBJ1-6	.	TGTGCCAGCAGCCCGGGACTTGGATCACCCCTCCACTTT	CASSPGLGSPLHF
.	TRBV19	TRBJ1-6	many	TGTGCCACTAGGGACGGAGATAATTCACCCCTCCACTTT	CATRDGDNSPLHF
.	TRBV20-1	TRBJ1-5	.	TGCAGTGCCGGTGGTGACAGATACCAGCCCCAGCATTTT	CSAGGDRYQPQHF
TRBD1	TRBV20-1	TRBJ1-6	.	TGCAGTGCTAGAGCGGACAGGGGAGGCTCACCCCTCCACTTT	CSARADRGGSPLHF
.	TRBV19	TRBJ2-2	.	TGTGCCAGTATAAGTAGGGGGGGGCGCTTCGGGGAGCTGTTTTTT	CASISRGGRFGELFF
.	TRBV7-2	TRBJ1-5	.	TGTGCCAGCAGCTCAGGGACATCTCAGCTCCAGCATTTT	CASSSGTSQLQHF
.	TRBV10-3	TRBJ1-1	.	TGTGCCATCAGTGTGAGTGTAGGGTACACTGAAGCTTTCTTT	CAISVSVGYTEAFF
TRBD1	TRBV6-2/TRBV6-3	TRBJ2-7	.	TGTGCCAGCAGTTACTCGTCCGCCGGGACAGGGAGCTACGAGCAGTACTTC	CASSYSSAGTGSYEQYF
.	TRBV25-1	TRBJ1-4	many	TGTGCCAGCAGTGAATATCATCCTGCACTTAATGAAAAACTGTTTTTT	CASSEYHPALNEKLFF
.	TRBV29-1	TRBJ1-2	.	TGCAGCGTAAGCGGATCTTTCGCCTACACCTTC	CSVSGSFAYTF
TRBD2	TRBV2	TRBJ2-7	many	TGTGCCAGCAGTGGCGGGAGGCCGTCGCGCTACGAGCAGTACTTC	CASSGGRPSRYEQYF
TRBD2	TRBV7-2	TRBJ2-1	.	TGTGCCAGCAGGACTAGCGGTTACAATGAGCAGTTCTTC	CASRTSGYNEQFF
.	TRBV25-1	TRBJ2-5	many	TGTGCCAGCAGGTCCACAGGGCCAGAGACCCAGTACTTC	CASRSTGPETQYF
.	TRBV11-2	TRBJ2-5	many	TGTGCCAGCAGCTTAGCTTTCCAAGAGACCCAGTACTTC	CASSLAFQETQYF
TRBD1	TRBV19	TRBJ1-2	few	TGTGCCAGTAGTACGACAGGGGGCAACGGCTACACCTTC	CASSTTGGNGYTF
.	TRBV20-1	TRBJ2-7	.	TGCAGTGCTATCGACCCACCTCTAGTCGAGCAGTACTTC	CSAIDPPLVEQYF
TRBD1	TRBV2	TRBJ2-2	.	TGTGCCAGCAGTGATACGGGACAGATGACGAACACCGGGGAGCTGTTTTTT	CASSDTGQMTNTGELFF
.	TRBV20-1	TRBJ1-5	few	TGCAGTGCTAGAGATCTGTGGGACAATCAGCCCCAGCATTTT	CSARDLWDNQPQHF
.	TRBV19	TRBJ1-1	.	TGTGCCAGTAGTATCTCTGGGGCAAACACTGAAGCTTTCTTT	CASSISGANTEAFF
TRBD1	TRBV10-3	TRBJ1-1	few	TGTGCCATCAGTGAGTCTCTCTTAGGCGGACAGGGGCCTCGGGAAGCTTTCTTT	CAISESLLGGQGPREAFF